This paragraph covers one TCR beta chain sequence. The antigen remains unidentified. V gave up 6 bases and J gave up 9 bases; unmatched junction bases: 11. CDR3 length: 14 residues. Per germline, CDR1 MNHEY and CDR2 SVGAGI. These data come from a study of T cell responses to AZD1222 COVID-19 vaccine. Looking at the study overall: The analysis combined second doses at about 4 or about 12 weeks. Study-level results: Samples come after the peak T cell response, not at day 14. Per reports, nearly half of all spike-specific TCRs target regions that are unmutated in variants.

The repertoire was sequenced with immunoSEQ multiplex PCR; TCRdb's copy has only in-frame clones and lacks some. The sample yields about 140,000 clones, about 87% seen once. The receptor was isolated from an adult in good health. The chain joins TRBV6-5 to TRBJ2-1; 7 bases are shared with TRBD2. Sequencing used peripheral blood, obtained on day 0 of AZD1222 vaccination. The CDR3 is CASSNSGTGGEQFF. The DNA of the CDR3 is TGTGCCAGCAGCAATTCCGGGACGGGGGGTGAGCAGTTCTTC.